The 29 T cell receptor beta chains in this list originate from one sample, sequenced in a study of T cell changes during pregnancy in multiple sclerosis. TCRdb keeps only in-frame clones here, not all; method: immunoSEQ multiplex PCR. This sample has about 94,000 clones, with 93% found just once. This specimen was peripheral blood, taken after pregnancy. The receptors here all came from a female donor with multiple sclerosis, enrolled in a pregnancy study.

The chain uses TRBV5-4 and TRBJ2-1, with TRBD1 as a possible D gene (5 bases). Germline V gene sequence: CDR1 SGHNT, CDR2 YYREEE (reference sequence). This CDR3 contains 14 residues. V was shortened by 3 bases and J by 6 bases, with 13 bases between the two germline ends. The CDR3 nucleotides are TGTGCCAGCAGCTCCCATGGCAGGGTCAATGAGCAGTTCTTC. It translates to CASSSHGRVNEQFF.

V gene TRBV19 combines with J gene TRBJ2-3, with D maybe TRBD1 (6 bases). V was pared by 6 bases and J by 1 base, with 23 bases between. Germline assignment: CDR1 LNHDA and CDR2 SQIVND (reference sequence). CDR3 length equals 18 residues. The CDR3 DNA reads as TGTGCCAGTAGGTCACAGGGTTTCGGATCAGACGGCACAGATACGCAGTATTTT. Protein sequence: CASRSQGFGSDGTDTQYF.

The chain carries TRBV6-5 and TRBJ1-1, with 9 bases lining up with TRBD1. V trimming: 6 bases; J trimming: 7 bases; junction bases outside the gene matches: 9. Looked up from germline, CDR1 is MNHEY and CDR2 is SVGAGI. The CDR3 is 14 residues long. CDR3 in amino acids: CASSLQGAGNEAFF. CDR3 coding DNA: TGTGCCAGCAGCCTACAGGGGGCGGGTAATGAAGCTTTCTTT.

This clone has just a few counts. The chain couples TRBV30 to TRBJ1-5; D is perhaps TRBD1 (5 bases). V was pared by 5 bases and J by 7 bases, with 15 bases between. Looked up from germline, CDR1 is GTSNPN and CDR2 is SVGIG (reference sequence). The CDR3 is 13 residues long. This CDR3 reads CAWAGGGRQPQHF. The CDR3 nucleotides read TGTGCCTGGGCCGGGGGGGGTCGACAGCCCCAGCATTTT. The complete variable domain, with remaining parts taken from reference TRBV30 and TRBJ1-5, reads SQTIHQWPATLVQPVGSPLSLECTVEGTSNPNLYWYRQAAGRGLQLLFYSVGIGQISSEVPQNLSASRPQDRQFILSSKKLLLSDSGFYLCAWAGGGRQPQHFGDGTRLSIL.

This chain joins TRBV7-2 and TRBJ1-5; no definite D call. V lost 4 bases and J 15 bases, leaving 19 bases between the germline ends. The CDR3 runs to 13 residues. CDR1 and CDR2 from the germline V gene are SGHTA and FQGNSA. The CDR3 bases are TGTGCCAGCAGCTCCTCCCCAACTCTTATCCCGCATTTT. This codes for CASSSSPTLIPHF.

The CDR3 reads CASSLSSQGGEKLFF. Written as DNA, the CDR3 is TGCGCCAGCAGCTTGTCATCCCAGGGAGGTGAAAAACTGTTTTTT. The chain has TRBV5-1 and TRBJ1-4, with D maybe TRBD1 (5 bases). V was trimmed by 1 base and J by 7 bases, leaving 14 bases between them. The CDR3 consists of 15 residues. CDR1 and CDR2 (germline): SGHRS, YFSETQ.

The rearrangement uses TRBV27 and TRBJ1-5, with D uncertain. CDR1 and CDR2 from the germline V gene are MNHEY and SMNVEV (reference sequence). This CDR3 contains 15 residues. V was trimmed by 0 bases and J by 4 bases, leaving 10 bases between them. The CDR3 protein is CASSLSMVGNQPQHF. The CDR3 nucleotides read TGTGCCAGCAGTTTATCCATGGTCGGGAATCAGCCCCAGCATTTT.

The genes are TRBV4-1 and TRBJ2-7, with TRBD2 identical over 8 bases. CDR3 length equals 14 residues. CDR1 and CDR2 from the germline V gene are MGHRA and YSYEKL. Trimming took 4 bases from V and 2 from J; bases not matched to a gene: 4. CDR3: CASSLLAGTYEQYF. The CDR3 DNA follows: TGCGCCAGCAGCCTCTTAGCGGGGACCTACGAGCAGTACTTC.

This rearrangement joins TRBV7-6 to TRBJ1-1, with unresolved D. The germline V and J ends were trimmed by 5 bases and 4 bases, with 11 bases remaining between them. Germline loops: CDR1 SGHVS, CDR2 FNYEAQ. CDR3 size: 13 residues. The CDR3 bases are TGTGCCAGCAGCCCATGGGCGGGCACTGAAGCTTTCTTT. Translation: CASSPWAGTEAFF.

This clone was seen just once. CDR3 amino acids: CASSRQYSYEQYF. DNA for the CDR3: TGTGCCAGCAGCCGACAGTACTCCTACGAGCAGTACTTC. V gene TRBV6-6 combines with J gene TRBJ2-7; TRBD1 might be the D (5 bases). CDR1 is MNHNY, CDR2 SVGAGI, per germline (reference sequence). The CDR3 has 13 residues. V lost 6 bases to trimming and J lost 0 bases, with 9 bases between them.

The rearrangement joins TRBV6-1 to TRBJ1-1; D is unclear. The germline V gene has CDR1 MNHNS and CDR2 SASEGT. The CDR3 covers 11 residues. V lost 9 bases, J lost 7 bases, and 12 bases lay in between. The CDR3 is CASDGVGEAFF. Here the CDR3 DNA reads TGTGCCAGTGACGGGGTGGGTGAAGCTTTCTTT.

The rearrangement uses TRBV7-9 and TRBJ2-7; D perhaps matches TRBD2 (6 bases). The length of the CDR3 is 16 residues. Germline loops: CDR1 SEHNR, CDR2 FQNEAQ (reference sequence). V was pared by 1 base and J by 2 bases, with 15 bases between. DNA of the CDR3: TGTGCCAGCAGCTTAGTCGAGGGAGGCCGAACCTACGAGCAGTACTTC. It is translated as CASSLVEGGRTYEQYF. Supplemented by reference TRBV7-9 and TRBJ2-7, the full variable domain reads DTGVSQNPRHKITKRGQNVTFRCDPISEHNRLYWYRQTLGQGPEFLTYFQNEAQLEKSRLLSDRFSAERPKGSFSTLEIQRTEQGDSAMYLCASSLVEGGRTYEQYFGPGTRLTVT.

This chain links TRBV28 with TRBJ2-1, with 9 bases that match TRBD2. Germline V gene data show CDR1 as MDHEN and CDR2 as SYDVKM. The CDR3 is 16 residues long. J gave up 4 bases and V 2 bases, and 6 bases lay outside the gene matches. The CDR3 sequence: CASSLVTSGRYNEQFF. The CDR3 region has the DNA TGTGCCAGCAGTTTAGTCACTAGCGGGCGTTACAATGAGCAGTTCTTC. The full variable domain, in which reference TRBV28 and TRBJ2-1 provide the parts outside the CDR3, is DVKVTQSSRYLVKRTGEKVFLECVQDMDHENMFWYRQDPGLGLRLIYFSYDVKMKEKGDIPEGYSVSREKKERFSLILESASTNQTSMYLCASSLVTSGRYNEQFFGPGTRLTVL.

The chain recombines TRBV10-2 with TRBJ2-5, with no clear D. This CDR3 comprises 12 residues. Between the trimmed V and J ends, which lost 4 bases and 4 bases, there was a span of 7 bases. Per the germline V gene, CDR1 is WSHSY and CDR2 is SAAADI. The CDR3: CASSVLAETQYF. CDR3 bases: TGCGCCAGCAGTGTTCTGGCAGAGACCCAGTACTTC.

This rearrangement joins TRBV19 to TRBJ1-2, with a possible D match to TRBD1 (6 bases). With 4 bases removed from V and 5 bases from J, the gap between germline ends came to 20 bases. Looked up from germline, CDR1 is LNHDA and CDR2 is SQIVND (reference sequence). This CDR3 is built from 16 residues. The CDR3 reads CASSKRSKDRDYGYTF. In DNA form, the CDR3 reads TGTGCCAGTAGTAAGCGCTCGAAGGACAGAGATTATGGCTACACCTTC. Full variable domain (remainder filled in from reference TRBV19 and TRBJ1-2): DGGITQSPKYLFRKEGQNVTLSCEQNLNHDAMYWYRQDPGQGLRLIYYSQIVNDFQKGDIAEGYSVSREKKESFPLTVTSAQKNPTAFYLCASSKRSKDRDYGYTFGSGTRLTVV.

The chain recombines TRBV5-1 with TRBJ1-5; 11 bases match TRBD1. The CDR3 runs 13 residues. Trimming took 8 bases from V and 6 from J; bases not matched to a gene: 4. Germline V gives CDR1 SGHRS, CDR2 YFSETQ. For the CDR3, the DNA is TGCGCCAGGGACAGGGGGCTAAGTCAGCCCCAGCATTTT. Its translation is CARDRGLSQPQHF.

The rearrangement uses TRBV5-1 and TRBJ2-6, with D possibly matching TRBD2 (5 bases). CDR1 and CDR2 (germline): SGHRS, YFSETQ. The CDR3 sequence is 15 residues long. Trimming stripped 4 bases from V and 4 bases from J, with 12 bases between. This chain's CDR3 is CASSRDNVGANVLTF. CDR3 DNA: TGCGCCAGCAGCCGGGATAACGTCGGGGCCAACGTCCTGACTTTC.

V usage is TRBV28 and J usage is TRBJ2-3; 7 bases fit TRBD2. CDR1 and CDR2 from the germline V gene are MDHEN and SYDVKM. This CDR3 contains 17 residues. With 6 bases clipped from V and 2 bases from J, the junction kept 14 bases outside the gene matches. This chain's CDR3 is CASSTSLAGVFTDTQYF. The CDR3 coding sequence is TGTGCCAGCAGCACCTCCTTAGCGGGTGTGTTCACAGATACGCAGTATTTT.

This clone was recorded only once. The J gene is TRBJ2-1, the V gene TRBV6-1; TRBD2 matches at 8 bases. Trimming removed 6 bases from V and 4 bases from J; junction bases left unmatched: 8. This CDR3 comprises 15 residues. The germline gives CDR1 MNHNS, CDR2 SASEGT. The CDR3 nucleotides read TGTGCCAGCAGCCCAGAGGGCGGGGGGTACAATGAGCAGTTCTTC. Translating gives CASSPEGGGYNEQFF.

The CDR3 spells CASSLALSGGHNEQFF. For the CDR3, the DNA is TGTGCCAGCAGCTTAGCGCTAAGCGGTGGGCACAATGAGCAGTTCTTC. The chain recombines TRBV7-2 with TRBJ2-1, with D possibly matching TRBD2 (5 bases). Germline V lookup: CDR1 SGHTA, CDR2 FQGNSA. Deletions cut 0 bases from V and 5 bases from J, with 14 bases between. The length of the CDR3 is 16 residues. Combining the CDR3 with reference TRBV7-2 and TRBJ2-1 gives the whole variable domain GAGVSQSPSNKVTEKGKDVELRCDPISGHTALYWYRQSLGQGLEFLIYFQGNSAPDKSGLPSDRFSAERTGGSVSTLTIQRTQQEDSAVYLCASSLALSGGHNEQFFGPGTRLTVL.

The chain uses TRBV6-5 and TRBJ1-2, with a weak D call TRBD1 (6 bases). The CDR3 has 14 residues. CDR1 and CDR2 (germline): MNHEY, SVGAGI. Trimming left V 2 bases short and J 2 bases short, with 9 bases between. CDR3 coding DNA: TGTGCCAGCAGTTACCGACAGGCAAACTATGGCTACACCTTC. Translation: CASSYRQANYGYTF.

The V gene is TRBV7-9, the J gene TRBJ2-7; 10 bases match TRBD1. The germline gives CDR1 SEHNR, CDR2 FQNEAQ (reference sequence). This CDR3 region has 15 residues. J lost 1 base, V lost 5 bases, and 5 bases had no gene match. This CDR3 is CASSMTDRGSYEQYF. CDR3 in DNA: TGTGCCAGCAGCATGACGGACAGGGGGTCCTACGAGCAGTACTTC.

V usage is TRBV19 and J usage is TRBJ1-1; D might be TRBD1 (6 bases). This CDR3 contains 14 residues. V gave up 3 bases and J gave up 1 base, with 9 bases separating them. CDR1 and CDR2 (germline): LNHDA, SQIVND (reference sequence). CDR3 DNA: TGTGCCAGTAGTATGGGAGGGGGGAACACTGAAGCTTTCTTT. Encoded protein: CASSMGGGNTEAFF.

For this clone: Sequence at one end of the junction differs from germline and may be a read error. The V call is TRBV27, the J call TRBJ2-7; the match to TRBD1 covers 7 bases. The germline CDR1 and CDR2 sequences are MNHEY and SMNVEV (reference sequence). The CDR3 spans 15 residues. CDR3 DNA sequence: TGTGCCGGCAGTTTACAGGACAGGCGAGCCTACGAGCAGTACTTC. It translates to CAGSLQDRRAYEQYF.

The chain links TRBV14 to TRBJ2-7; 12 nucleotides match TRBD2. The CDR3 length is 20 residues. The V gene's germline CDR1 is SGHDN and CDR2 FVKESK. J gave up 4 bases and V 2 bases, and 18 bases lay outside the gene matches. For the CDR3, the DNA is TGTGCCAGCAGCCAAAAGCGGTTGGGACTAGCGGGTTATCGGAAATACGAGCAGTACTTC. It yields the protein CASSQKRLGLAGYRKYEQYF.

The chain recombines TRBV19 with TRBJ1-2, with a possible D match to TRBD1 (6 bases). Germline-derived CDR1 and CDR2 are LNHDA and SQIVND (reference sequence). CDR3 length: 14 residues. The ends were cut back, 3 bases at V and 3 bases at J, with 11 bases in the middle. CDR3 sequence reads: CASSIGTFYYGYTF. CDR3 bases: TGTGCCAGTAGTATCGGGACATTTTACTATGGCTACACCTTC.

In DNA form, the CDR3 reads TGTGCCAGCTCACCAGGACAGGGGGAAGCTTTCTTT. Translating it yields CASSPGQGEAFF. J is TRBJ1-1 and V is TRBV18; 9 nucleotides match TRBD1. Losses at the gene ends were 2 bases for V and 8 bases for J; bases not matched to a gene: 0. Per the germline V gene, CDR1 is KGHSH and CDR2 is LQKENI. The CDR3 consists of 12 residues.

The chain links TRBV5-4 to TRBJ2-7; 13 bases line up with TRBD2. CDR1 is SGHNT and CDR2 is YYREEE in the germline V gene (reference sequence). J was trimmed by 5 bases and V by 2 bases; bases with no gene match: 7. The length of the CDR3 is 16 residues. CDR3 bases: TGTGCCAGCAGCTTACTAGCGGGAGGGCCCACGCACGAGCAGTACTTC. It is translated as CASSLLAGGPTHEQYF.

As DNA, the CDR3 is TGTGCCAGCAGTCCCGGGACAGGGAACGAGCAGTACTTC. Translating gives CASSPGTGNEQYF. The chain carries TRBV27 and TRBJ2-7; 9 bases align to TRBD1. The V gene's germline CDR1 is MNHEY and CDR2 SMNVEV (reference sequence). The V segment lost 5 bases and the J segment 5 bases; nucleotides outside the gene matches: 4. This CDR3 contains 13 residues.